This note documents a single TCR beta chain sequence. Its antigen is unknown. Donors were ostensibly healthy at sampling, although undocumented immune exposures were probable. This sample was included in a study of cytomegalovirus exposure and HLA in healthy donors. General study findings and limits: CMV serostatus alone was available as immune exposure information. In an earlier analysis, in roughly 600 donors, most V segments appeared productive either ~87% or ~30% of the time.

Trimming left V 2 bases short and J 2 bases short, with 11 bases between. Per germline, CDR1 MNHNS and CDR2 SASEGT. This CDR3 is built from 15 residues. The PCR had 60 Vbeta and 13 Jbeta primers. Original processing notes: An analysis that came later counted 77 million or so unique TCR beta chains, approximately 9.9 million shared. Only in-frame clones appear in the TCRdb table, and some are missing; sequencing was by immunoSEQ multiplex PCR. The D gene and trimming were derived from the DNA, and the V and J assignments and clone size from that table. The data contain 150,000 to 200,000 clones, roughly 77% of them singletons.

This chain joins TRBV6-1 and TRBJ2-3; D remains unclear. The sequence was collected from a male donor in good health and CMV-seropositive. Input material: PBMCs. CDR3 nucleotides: TGTGCCAGCAGTGAATCGGCGGCAGCCACAGATACGCAGTATTTT. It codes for CASSESAAATDTQYF.